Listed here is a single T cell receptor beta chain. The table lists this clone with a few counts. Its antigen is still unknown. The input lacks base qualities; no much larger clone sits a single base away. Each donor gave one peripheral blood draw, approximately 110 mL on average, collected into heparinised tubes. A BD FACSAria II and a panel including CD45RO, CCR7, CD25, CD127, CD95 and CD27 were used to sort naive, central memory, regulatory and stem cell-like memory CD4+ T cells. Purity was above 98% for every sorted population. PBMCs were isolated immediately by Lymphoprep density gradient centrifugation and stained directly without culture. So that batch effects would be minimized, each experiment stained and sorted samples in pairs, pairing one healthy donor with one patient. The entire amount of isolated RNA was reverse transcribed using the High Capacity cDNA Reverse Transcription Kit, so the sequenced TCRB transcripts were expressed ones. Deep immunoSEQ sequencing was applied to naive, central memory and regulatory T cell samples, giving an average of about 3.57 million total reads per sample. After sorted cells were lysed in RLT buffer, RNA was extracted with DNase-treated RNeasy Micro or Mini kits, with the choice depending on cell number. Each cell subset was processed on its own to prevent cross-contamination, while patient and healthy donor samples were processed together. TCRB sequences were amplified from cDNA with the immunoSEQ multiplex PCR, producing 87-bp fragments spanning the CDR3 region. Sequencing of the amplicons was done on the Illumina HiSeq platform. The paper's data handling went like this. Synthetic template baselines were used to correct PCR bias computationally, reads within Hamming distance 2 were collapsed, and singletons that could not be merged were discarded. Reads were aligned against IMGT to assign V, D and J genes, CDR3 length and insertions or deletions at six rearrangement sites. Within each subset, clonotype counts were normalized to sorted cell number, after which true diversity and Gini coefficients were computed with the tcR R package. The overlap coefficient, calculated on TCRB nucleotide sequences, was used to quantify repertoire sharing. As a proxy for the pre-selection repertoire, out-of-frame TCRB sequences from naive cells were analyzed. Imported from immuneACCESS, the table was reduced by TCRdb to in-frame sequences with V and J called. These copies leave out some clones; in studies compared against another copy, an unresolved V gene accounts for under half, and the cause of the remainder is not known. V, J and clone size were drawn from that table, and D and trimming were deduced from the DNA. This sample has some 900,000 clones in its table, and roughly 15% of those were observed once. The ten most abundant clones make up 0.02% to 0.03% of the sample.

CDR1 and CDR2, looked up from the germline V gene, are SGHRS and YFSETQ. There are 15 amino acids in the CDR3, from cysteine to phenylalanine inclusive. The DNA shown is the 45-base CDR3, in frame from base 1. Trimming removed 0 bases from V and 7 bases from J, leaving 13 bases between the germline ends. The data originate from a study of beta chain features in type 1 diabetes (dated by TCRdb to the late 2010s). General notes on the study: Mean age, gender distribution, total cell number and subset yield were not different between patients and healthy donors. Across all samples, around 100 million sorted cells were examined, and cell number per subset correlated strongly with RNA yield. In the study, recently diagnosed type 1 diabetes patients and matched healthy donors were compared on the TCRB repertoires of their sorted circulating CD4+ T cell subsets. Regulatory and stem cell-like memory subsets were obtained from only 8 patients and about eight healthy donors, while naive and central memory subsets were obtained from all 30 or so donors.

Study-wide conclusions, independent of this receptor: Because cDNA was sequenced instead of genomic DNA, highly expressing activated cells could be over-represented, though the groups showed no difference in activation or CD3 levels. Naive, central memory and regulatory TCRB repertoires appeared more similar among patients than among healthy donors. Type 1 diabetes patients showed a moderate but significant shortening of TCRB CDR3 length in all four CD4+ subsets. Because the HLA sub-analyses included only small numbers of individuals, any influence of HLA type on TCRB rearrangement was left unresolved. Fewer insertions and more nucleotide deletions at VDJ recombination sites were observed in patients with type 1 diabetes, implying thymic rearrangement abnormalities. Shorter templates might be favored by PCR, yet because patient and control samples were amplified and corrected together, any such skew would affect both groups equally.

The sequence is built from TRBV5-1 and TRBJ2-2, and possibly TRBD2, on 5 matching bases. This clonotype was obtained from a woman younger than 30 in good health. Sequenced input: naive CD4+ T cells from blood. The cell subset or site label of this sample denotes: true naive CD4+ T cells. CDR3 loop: CASSLAVGIVGELFF. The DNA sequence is TGCGCCAGCAGCTTGGCGGTCGGGATCGTCGGGGAGCTGTTTTTT.